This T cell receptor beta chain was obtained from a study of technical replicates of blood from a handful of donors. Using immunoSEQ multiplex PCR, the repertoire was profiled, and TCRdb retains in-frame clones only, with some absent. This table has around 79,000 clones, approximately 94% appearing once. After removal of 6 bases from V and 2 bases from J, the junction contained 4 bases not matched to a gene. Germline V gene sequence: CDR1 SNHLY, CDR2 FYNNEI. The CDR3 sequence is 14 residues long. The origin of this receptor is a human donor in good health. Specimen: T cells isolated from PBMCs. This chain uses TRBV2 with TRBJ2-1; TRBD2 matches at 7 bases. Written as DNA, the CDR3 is TGTGCCAGCAGACTAGCGACGACCTACAATGAGCAGTTCTTC. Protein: CASRLATTYNEQFF.